The clone carrying this TCR beta chain was seen only a few times. The data stem from a study of T cells in Graves' hyperthyroidism and ophthalmopathy. CDR1 and CDR2 (germline): LGHDT, YNNKEL (reference sequence). This CDR3 region has 13 residues. The V and J ends lost 4 bases and 8 bases respectively, with 11 bases between them. From RNA transcripts, TCR beta CDR3 regions were amplified. The HTBI primer set served for first-round RT-PCR of the TCR CDR3. One entry per CDR3 protein, called by TCRdb with MiXCR from the multiplex PCR reads. The sample has some 530,000 distinct CDR3 sequences; approximately 22% are singletons.

The TCR comes from a woman between 70 and 85 years old with Graves' ophthalmopathy. The sequencing sample was made of blood. The V and J genes are TRBV3-1 and TRBJ1-4; D call uncertain. The CDR3 protein is CASSLHSLEKLFF. CDR3 in DNA: TGTGCCAGCAGCCTCCATTCCTTGGAAAAACTGTTTTTT. The full variable domain, with the rest looked up from reference TRBV3-1 and TRBJ1-4, is DTAVSQTPKYLVTQMGNDKSIKCEQNLGHDTMYWYKQDSKKFLKIMFSYNNKELIINETVPNRFSPKSPDKAHLNLHINSLELGDSAVYFCASSLHSLEKLFFGSGTQLSVL.